These 12 T cell receptor beta chains were sequenced from one sample in a study of identifying expanded T cells in peripheral blood. Sequencing used immunoSEQ multiplex PCR; TCRdb keeps in-frame clones, though not all of them. The repertoire holds fewer than 65,000 clones, with about 87% as singletons. The material sequenced was blood. These receptors were taken from a person between 18 and 75 years old in good health.

The chain has TRBV6-6 and TRBJ1-5; tentatively, D is TRBD1 (6 bases). V lost 5 bases to trimming and J lost 3 bases, with 17 bases between them. Germline V gene data show CDR1 as MNHNY and CDR2 as SVGAGI (reference sequence). The CDR3 is 16 residues long. CDR3 loop: CASSLLGGRNNQPQHF. CDR3 DNA: TGTGCCAGCAGTCTCCTGGGGGGCAGGAACAATCAGCCCCAGCATTTT.

The V gene is TRBV6-5, the J gene TRBJ2-6, with a possible D match to TRBD1 (5 bases). This CDR3 is built from 15 residues. Trimming removed 5 bases from V and 0 bases from J, with 8 bases in between. Germline V gene lookup returns CDR1 MNHEY and CDR2 SVGAGI. In DNA form, the CDR3 reads TGTGCCAGCAGTAGCAGGGTCTCTGGGGCCAACGTCCTGACTTTC. Amino acid sequence: CASSSRVSGANVLTF.

V and J are TRBV7-8 and TRBJ2-3; TRBD2 agrees at 15 bases. The germline V gene has CDR1 SGHVS and CDR2 FQNEAQ. The CDR3 is 18 residues long. The V segment lost 3 bases and the J segment 3 bases; nucleotides outside the gene matches: 7. DNA of the CDR3: TGTGCCAGCAGCTTGTGGACTAGCGGGAGGGCCAGGACAGATACGCAGTATTTT. It specifies CASSLWTSGRARTDTQYF.

The J gene is TRBJ1-3, the V gene TRBV2; TRBD1 might be the D (5 bases). V was cut by 7 bases and J by 2 bases, with 12 bases left in between. CDR3 length equals 14 residues. Germline loops: CDR1 SNHLY, CDR2 FYNNEI. DNA for the CDR3: TGTGCCAGCAAGGACCGGGGGGCTGGAAACACCATATATTTT. Translation gives CASKDRGAGNTIYF. Using reference TRBV2 and TRBJ1-3 for the parts outside the CDR3, the full variable domain is EPEVTQTPSHQVTQMGQEVILRCVPISNHLYFYWYRQILGQKVEFLVSFYNNEISEKSEIFDDQFSVERPDGSNFTLKIRSTKLEDSAMYFCASKDRGAGNTIYFGEGSWLTVV.

This chain links TRBV5-6 with TRBJ2-2, with D uncertain. Germline loops: CDR1 SGHDT, CDR2 YYEEEE. Trimming took 1 base from V and 4 from J, leaving 14 bases between them. The length of the CDR3 is 16 residues. The CDR3 nucleotides are TGTGCCAGCAGCTTGTACACGAGCGTCGGCACCGGGGAGCTGTTTTTT. It yields the protein CASSLYTSVGTGELFF.

The chain employs TRBV29-1 and TRBJ2-2; tentative D call: TRBD1 (6 bases). This CDR3 has 15 residues. From germline, CDR1 is SQVTM and CDR2 ANQGSEA. V lost 6 bases and J 0 bases, leaving 14 bases between the germline ends. CDR3 nucleotide sequence: TGCAGCGTGGTCCTCGGGACATCGAACACCGGGGAGCTGTTTTTT. It yields the protein CSVVLGTSNTGELFF.

The chain combines TRBV10-2 with TRBJ2-3; 7 bases are shared with TRBD2. The CDR3 spans 16 residues. V trimming: 2 bases; J trimming: 7 bases; junction bases outside the gene matches: 12. CDR1 WSHSY and CDR2 SAAADI come from the germline V gene. CDR3 residues: CASSEPSGIHQYTQYF. In DNA, the CDR3 is TGCGCCAGCAGTGAGCCTAGCGGTATCCATCAGTATACGCAGTATTTT.

For the CDR3, the DNA is TGCAGCCTCGGGACTAGCGAGTACGAGCAGTACTTC. The encoded protein is CSLGTSEYEQYF. V and J are TRBV29-1 and TRBJ2-7; TRBD2 agrees at 10 bases. The CDR3 spans 12 residues. CDR1 is SQVTM, CDR2 ANQGSEA, per germline. After removal of 8 bases from V and 4 bases from J, the junction contained 5 bases not matched to a gene.

By its share, this clone is medium-sized (0.01 to 0.1%). The chain has TRBV6-1 and TRBJ2-1; the D call may be TRBD1 or TRBD2 (5 bases each). Trimming cost V 5 bases and J 8 bases, with 19 bases left between them. Per the germline V gene, CDR1 is MNHNS and CDR2 is SASEGT. The CDR3 has 15 amino acids. CDR3 protein: CASSITGAHGDEQFF. CDR3 nucleotide sequence: TGTGCCAGCAGTATTACCGGGGCCCACGGAGATGAGCAGTTCTTC.

This clone was seen just once. The chain employs TRBV28 and TRBJ2-7; D is perhaps TRBD2 (6 bases). The CDR3 sequence is 15 residues long. The V and J ends lost 3 bases and 2 bases respectively, with 14 bases between them. Germline V lookup: CDR1 MDHEN, CDR2 SYDVKM. CDR3 DNA: TGTGCCAGCAGTTTGGGAGGAGGGCTGACCTACGAGCAGTACTTC. Translating it yields CASSLGGGLTYEQYF. Variable domain in full (rest from reference TRBV28 and TRBJ2-7): DVKVTQSSRYLVKRTGEKVFLECVQDMDHENMFWYRQDPGLGLRLIYFSYDVKMKEKGDIPEGYSVSREKKERFSLILESASTNQTSMYLCASSLGGGLTYEQYFGPGTRLTVT.

The J gene is TRBJ2-5, the V gene TRBV7-7, with 7 positions matching TRBD1. Germline V gene sequence: CDR1 SSHAT, CDR2 FNYEAQ (reference sequence). The junction had 0 bases not matched to a gene; V was cut back by 4 bases and J by 1 base. The CDR3 consists of 13 residues. In DNA, the CDR3 is TGTGCCAGCAGCTGGGACAGCCAAGAGACCCAGTACTTC. The encoded protein is CASSWDSQETQYF.

The chain carries TRBV28 and TRBJ2-3, with a possible D match to TRBD2 (5 bases). The CDR3 spans 16 residues. The V end lost 3 bases, the J end lost 0 bases, and 13 bases lay between the germline ends. Germline V gene sequence: CDR1 MDHEN, CDR2 SYDVKM. CDR3 sequence: CASSFPAVTSTDTQYF. CDR3 coding DNA: TGTGCCAGCAGTTTTCCAGCGGTTACTAGCACAGATACGCAGTATTTT. Drawing the rest from reference TRBV28 and TRBJ2-3, the complete variable domain is DVKVTQSSRYLVKRTGEKVFLECVQDMDHENMFWYRQDPGLGLRLIYFSYDVKMKEKGDIPEGYSVSREKKERFSLILESASTNQTSMYLCASSFPAVTSTDTQYFGPGTRLTVL.